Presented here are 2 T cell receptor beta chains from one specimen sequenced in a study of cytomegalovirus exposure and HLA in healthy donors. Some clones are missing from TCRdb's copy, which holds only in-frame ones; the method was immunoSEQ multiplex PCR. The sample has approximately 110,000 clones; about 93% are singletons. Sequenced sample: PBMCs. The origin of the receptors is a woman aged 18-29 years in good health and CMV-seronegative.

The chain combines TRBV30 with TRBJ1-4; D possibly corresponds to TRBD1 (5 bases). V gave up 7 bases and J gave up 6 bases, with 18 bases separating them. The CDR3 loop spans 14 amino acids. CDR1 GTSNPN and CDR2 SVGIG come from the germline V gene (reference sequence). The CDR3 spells CAYHRGTPYEKLFF. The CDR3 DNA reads TGTGCCTACCACCGGGGGACCCCATATGAAAAACTGTTTTTT.

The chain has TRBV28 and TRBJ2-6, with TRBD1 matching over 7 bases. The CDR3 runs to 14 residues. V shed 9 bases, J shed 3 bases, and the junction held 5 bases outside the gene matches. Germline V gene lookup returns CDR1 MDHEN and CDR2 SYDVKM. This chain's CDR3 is CASKQGNGANVLTF. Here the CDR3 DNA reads TGTGCCAGTAAACAGGGGAATGGGGCCAACGTCCTGACTTTC.